What follows are 12 T cell receptor beta chains derived from one specimen sequenced in a study of cytomegalovirus exposure and HLA in healthy donors. Assay used: immunoSEQ multiplex PCR; TCRdb lists only in-frame clones, some missing. Among some 120,000 clones listed, 89% were seen once. Specimen: PBMCs. These receptor sequences come from a woman under 30 in good health and CMV-seronegative.

This clone was counted once. This chain connects TRBV27 to TRBJ2-7; a weak D match, TRBD1 (6 bases). The CDR3 extends over 12 amino acids. CDR1 MNHEY and CDR2 SMNVEV come from the germline V gene (reference sequence). V lost 5 bases to trimming and J lost 7 bases, with 12 bases between them. The CDR3 is CASSQTGKEQYF. In nucleotides, the CDR3 is TGTGCCAGCAGTCAAACAGGGAAAGAGCAGTACTTC.

CDR3 loop: CASSPFFSGNTAEAFF. CDR3 bases: TGTGCCAGCTCACCGTTTTTTTCGGGGAATACGGCTGAAGCTTTCTTT. The chain uses TRBV18 and TRBJ1-1, with D unresolved. Deletions cut 3 bases from V and 6 bases from J, with 20 bases between. Germline CDR1 KGHSH, CDR2 LQKENI. CDR3 length: 16 amino acids.

The genes are TRBV27 and TRBJ2-1, with 13 bases that match TRBD2. J gave up 1 base and V 10 bases, and 1 base lay outside the gene matches. The CDR3 covers 14 residues. Germline V gives CDR1 MNHEY, CDR2 SMNVEV (reference sequence). CDR3 protein: CATGLAGSYNEQFF. The CDR3 region has the DNA TGTGCCACGGGACTAGCGGGATCCTACAATGAGCAGTTCTTC.

The chain employs TRBV5-1 and TRBJ2-1; 14 nucleotides match TRBD2. This CDR3 has 16 residues. The V segment lost 4 bases and the J segment 5 bases; nucleotides outside the gene matches: 5. Germline values: CDR1 SGHRS, CDR2 YFSETQ. This CDR3 reads CASSTGTSGSHNEQFF. The CDR3 nucleotides read TGCGCCAGCAGCACCGGGACTAGCGGGAGCCACAATGAGCAGTTCTTC.

This clone occurred a few times. The chain couples TRBV11-3 to TRBJ1-1; TRBD1 might be the D (6 bases). Germline assignment: CDR1 SGHNT and CDR2 YENEEA. The CDR3 loop spans 15 amino acids. The germline V and J ends were trimmed by 2 bases and 6 bases, with 16 bases remaining between them. CDR3 protein: CASSLWHRAGSEAFF. CDR3 DNA: TGTGCCAGCAGCTTATGGCACAGGGCGGGCTCTGAAGCTTTCTTT.

This clone appeared once. The J gene is TRBJ2-6, the V gene TRBV7-2, with 7 bases that match TRBD2. The CDR3 runs 17 residues. Germline V gene lookup returns CDR1 SGHTA and CDR2 FQGNSA. The V gene end was trimmed by 5 bases and the J gene end by 4 bases; junction bases not matched to a gene: 11. CDR3 region: CASSPRLANSGANVLTF. CDR3 coding DNA: TGTGCCAGCAGCCCCCGACTAGCCAACTCGGGGGCCAACGTCCTGACTTTC.

This chain's CDR3 is CASRSAGVLDTQYF. The CDR3 DNA is TGTGCCAGCAGATCAGCGGGAGTCCTAGATACGCAGTATTTT. The chain joins TRBV5-4 to TRBJ2-3, with 8 bases lining up with TRBD2. Germline CDR1 is SGHNT and CDR2 is YYREEE (reference sequence). The trim removed 5 bases at V and 5 bases at J, leaving 7 bases unmatched. This CDR3 has 14 amino acids.

The V and J genes are TRBV7-6 and TRBJ2-7; possible D gene TRBD2, 5 bases. Trimming took off 1 base at V and 4 bases at J, with 8 bases between the two ends. CDR1 and CDR2 (germline): SGHVS, FNYEAQ. The CDR3 has 13 amino acids. CDR3: CASSLGGEYEQYF. CDR3 DNA sequence: TGTGCCAGCAGCTTAGGGGGAGAGTACGAGCAGTACTTC.

The genes are TRBV12-5 and TRBJ1-4; D remains ambiguous. Germline CDR1 is LGHNT and CDR2 is FRNRAP. CDR3 length: 13 amino acids. Trimming pared 0 bases from V and 8 bases from J, leaving 7 bases between. The CDR3 reads CASGLVAGEKLFF. CDR3 coding DNA: TGTGCTAGTGGTTTGGTAGCGGGGGAAAAACTGTTTTTT.

This clone appeared once. The chain is built from TRBV4-2 and TRBJ2-2, with 9 bases lining up with TRBD2. V lost 6 bases to trimming and J lost 1 base; unmatched junction nucleotides: 3. The germline CDR1 and CDR2 sequences are LGHNA and YNFKEQ. The CDR3 sequence is 15 residues long. The CDR3 reads CASSRLAENTGELFF. DNA for the CDR3: TGTGCCAGCAGTCGACTAGCGGAGAACACCGGGGAGCTGTTTTTT.

The gene calls are TRBV15 and TRBJ1-5; TRBD1 aligns across 9 bases. Unmatched junction bases numbered 21, after V lost 6 bases and J lost 3 bases. In germline, CDR1 is LNHNV, CDR2 YYDKDF (reference sequence). This CDR3 has 20 amino acids. The DNA for the CDR3 is TGTGCCACCAGGACACCCGCGGGACAGGGATCTCTGTCTTACAATCAGCCCCAGCATTTT. Translating gives CATRTPAGQGSLSYNQPQHF.

The chain carries TRBV6-1 and TRBJ2-2, with D possibly TRBD2 on 5 matching bases. This CDR3 has 15 residues. From germline, CDR1 is MNHNS and CDR2 SASEGT. V was clipped by 1 base and J by 5 bases, with 11 bases between them. DNA for the CDR3: TGTGCCAGCAGTGAAGAGGACTTTTATACCGGGGAGCTGTTTTTT. Protein: CASSEEDFYTGELFF.